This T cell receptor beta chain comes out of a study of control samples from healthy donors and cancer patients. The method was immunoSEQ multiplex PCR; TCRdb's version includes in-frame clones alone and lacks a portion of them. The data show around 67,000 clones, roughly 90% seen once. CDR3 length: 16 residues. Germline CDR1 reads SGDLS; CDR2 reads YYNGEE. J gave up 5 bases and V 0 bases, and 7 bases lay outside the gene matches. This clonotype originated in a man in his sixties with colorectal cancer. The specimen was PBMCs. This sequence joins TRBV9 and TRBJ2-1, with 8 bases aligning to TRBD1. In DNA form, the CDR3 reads TGTGCCAGCAGCGTAGCTACGACAGGGGTTAACAATGAGCAGTTCTTC. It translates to CASSVATTGVNNEQFF.